The TCR beta chain described here comes from a study of identical twins. TCRdb called the 5' RACE reads again in MiXCR, with one record for every CDR3 protein. The top ten hold around 3.1% of the sample, which has approximately 590,000 distinct CDR3 sequences, roughly 9.9% seen once. With respect to this clonotype: The antigen is undetermined.

The CDR3 has 15 amino acids. The V gene's germline CDR1 is DFQATT and CDR2 SNEGSKA (reference sequence). V lost 7 bases, J lost 2 bases, and 21 bases lay in between. Study conclusions and caveats: Cord blood beta clonotypes that were abundant carried fewer insertions, and memory repertoires showed no such trend.

The sample was also reused in another study, on yellow fever vaccine responses in identical twins. That source adds: After vaccination, twins' T cell response reportedly seemed partly convergent, partly personalized.

The chain is built from TRBV20-1 and TRBJ2-7; D possibly corresponds to TRBD2 (6 bases). Sequencing was performed on PBMCs. This receptor was obtained from a woman in her late teens or twenties in good health. The CDR3 reads CSVPGVTGNPYEQYF. CDR3 nucleotides: TGCAGTGTCCCGGGGGTCACCGGGAACCCCTACGAGCAGTACTTC.